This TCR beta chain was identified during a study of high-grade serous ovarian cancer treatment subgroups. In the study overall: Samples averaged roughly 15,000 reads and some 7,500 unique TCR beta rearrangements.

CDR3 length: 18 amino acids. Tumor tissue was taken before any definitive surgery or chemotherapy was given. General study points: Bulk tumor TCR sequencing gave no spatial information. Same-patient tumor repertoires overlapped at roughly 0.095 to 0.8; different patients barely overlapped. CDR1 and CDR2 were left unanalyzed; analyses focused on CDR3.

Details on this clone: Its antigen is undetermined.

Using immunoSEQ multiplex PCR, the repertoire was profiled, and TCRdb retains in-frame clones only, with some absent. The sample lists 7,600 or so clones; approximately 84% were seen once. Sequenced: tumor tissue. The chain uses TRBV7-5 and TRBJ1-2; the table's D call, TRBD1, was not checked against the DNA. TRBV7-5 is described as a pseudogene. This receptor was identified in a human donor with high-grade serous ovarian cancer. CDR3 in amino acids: CVRSFLQGDLYKVKGYTF. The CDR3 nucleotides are TGTGTCAGAAGCTTCCTACAGGGGGATCTCTACAAGGTCAAGGGCTACACCTTC.